These 9 T cell receptor beta chains were sequenced from one sample in a study of blood T cell repertoires in COVID-19 (dated by TCRdb to between 2020 and 2021). The library was built by means of the immunoSEQ multiplex PCR assay. This immuneACCESS table, as held by TCRdb, lists in-frame sequences with V and J called but not all clones. Of the missing ones, under half trace to an unresolved V gene in checked studies; the others have no known cause. Recorded for this sample are approximately 150,000 clones; around 82% of them occurred a single time. The ten largest clones take up less than 5.5% of the sample. The sample was peripheral blood. Source of these receptors: a woman in her 50s with acute or convalescent COVID-19.

The V and J genes are TRBV6-1 and TRBJ2-7; D perhaps matches TRBD1 (6 bases). Trimming cost V 3 bases and J 4 bases, with 10 bases left between them. The CDR3 extends over 13 amino acids. Germline values: CDR1 MNHNS, CDR2 SASEGT. The CDR3 here is CASSDGQLYEQYF. The CDR3 DNA is TGTGCCAGCAGTGACGGACAGCTTTACGAGCAGTACTTC.

This chain connects TRBV19 to TRBJ1-1; a possible D gene is TRBD1 (5 bases). Germline V gene data show CDR1 as LNHDA and CDR2 as SQIVND (reference sequence). Trimming left V 4 bases short and J 7 bases short, with 10 bases between. The CDR3 extends over 12 amino acids. CDR3 DNA: TGTGCCAGTAGTAGGAGACAGTTTGAAGCTTTCTTT. Protein sequence: CASSRRQFEAFF.

The gene calls are TRBV7-2 and TRBJ1-1; 8 nucleotides match TRBD1. CDR1 is SGHTA, CDR2 FQGNSA, per germline. There are 15 residues in the CDR3. Germline trimming cut 3 bases from V and 1 base from J; bases unmatched to any gene: 4. In nucleotides, the CDR3 is TGTGCCAGCAGCTTCGTTGGACAGGGGAACACTGAAGCTTTCTTT. Its protein product is CASSFVGQGNTEAFF.

This sequence joins TRBV7-3 and TRBJ1-1; D remains unclear. The CDR3 is 13 residues long. V lost 0 bases, J lost 3 bases, and 5 bases lay in between. Germline V gene sequence: CDR1 SGHTA, CDR2 FQGTGA. The CDR3 DNA is TGTGCCAGCAGCTTAACCCATGACACTGAAGCTTTCTTT. Residues: CASSLTHDTEAFF. Complete variable domain (other parts from reference TRBV7-3 and TRBJ1-1): GAGVSQTPSNKVTEKGKYVELRCDPISGHTALYWYRQSLGQGPEFLIYFQGTGAADDSGLPNDRFFAVRPEGSVSTLKIQRTERGDSAVYLCASSLTHDTEAFFGQGTRLTVV.

The genes are TRBV5-6 and TRBJ2-6, with D hard to call. The CDR3 runs 17 residues. Looked up from germline, CDR1 is SGHDT and CDR2 is YYEEEE. Trimming pared 0 bases from V and 1 base from J, leaving 11 bases between. CDR3 region: CASSLDGQWSGANVLTF. CDR3 nucleotides: TGTGCCAGCAGCTTGGATGGGCAATGGTCTGGGGCCAACGTCCTGACTTTC.

This chain links TRBV5-1 with TRBJ2-2; a weak D match, TRBD1 (6 bases). CDR3 length: 15 residues. V shed 0 bases and J shed 1 base, with 7 bases lying between them. Germline CDR1 and CDR2: SGHRS and YFSETQ. CDR3 coding DNA: TGCGCCAGCAGCTTGGGGGGGCTGAACACCGGGGAGCTGTTTTTT. It specifies CASSLGGLNTGELFF.

This chain connects TRBV5-1 to TRBJ2-7; no definite D call. CDR1 is SGHRS and CDR2 is YFSETQ in the germline V gene. V was pared by 3 bases and J by 4 bases, with 5 bases between. The CDR3 runs 11 residues. DNA of the CDR3: TGCGCCAGCAGCTCTCAGTACGAGCAGTACTTC. This encodes CASSSQYEQYF.

This sequence joins TRBV2 and TRBJ1-5, with D perhaps TRBD1 (6 bases). There are 13 residues in the CDR3. With 4 bases removed from V and 5 bases from J, the gap between germline ends came to 9 bases. Germline V lookup: CDR1 SNHLY, CDR2 FYNNEI. The CDR3: CASSVKGDQPQHF. CDR3 bases: TGTGCCAGCAGTGTAAAGGGGGATCAGCCCCAGCATTTT.

This clone has more than one count but fewer than ten. One end of the junction varies from germline; a read error may be responsible. The DNA of the CDR3 is TGTGCCAGCAGCGGAGAGGGACAAAATTTT. It encodes CASSGEGQNF. The chain uses TRBV7-9 and TRBJ1-3, with TRBD1 as a possible D gene (6 bases). The CDR3 has 10 residues. Germline V lookup: CDR1 SEHNR, CDR2 FQNEAQ (reference sequence).